What follows are 27 T cell receptor beta chains derived from one specimen sequenced in a study of blood T cell repertoires in COVID-19 (dated by TCRdb to about 2020). Library construction relied on the immunoSEQ multiplex PCR assay. Imported from immuneACCESS, the table was reduced by TCRdb to in-frame sequences with V and J called. These copies leave out some clones; in studies compared against another copy, an unresolved V gene accounts for under half, and the cause of the remainder is not known. This sample is represented by some 190,000 clones; about 83% of them were singletons. Approximately 5.1% of the sample rests with the top ten. The sample was peripheral blood. All receptors derive from a woman in her 70s with active or convalescent COVID-19.

This clone is a singleton in its sample. The DNA of the CDR3 is TGTGCCAGCAGTGAAGCGGCCGGGACAGGGGGCCGGTATGAGCAGTTCTTC. Its translation is CASSEAAGTGGRYEQFF. V usage is TRBV6-1 and J usage is TRBJ2-1; 12 bases fit TRBD1. Germline V gene lookup returns CDR1 MNHNS and CDR2 SASEGT. CDR3 length: 17 residues. V gave up 0 bases and J gave up 8 bases; unmatched junction bases: 8.

V gene TRBV24-1 combines with J gene TRBJ2-2; D might be TRBD2 (6 bases). The V gene lost 3 bases and the J gene lost 2 bases, with 12 bases spanning the gap. The CDR3 has 16 amino acids. The V gene's germline CDR1 is KGHDR and CDR2 SFDVKD. The CDR3 reads CATSDRTTTNTGELFF. CDR3 coding DNA: TGTGCCACCAGTGATAGGACTACCACTAACACCGGGGAGCTGTTTTTT.

The chain carries TRBV4-1 and TRBJ2-3, with unresolved D. Germline CDR1 and CDR2: MGHRA and YSYEKL. This CDR3 comprises 14 residues. Trimming shortened V by 0 bases and J by 8 bases, and 12 bases separated the two germline ends. CDR3 sequence (DNA): TGCGCCAGCAGCCAAGATAAACTTCTCCTTACGCAGTATTTT. Residues: CASSQDKLLLTQYF.

The CDR3 DNA reads as TGTGCCACCAGTGATTCCCAAGGACAGGTGAACTCTTACGAGCAGTACTTC. Protein product: CATSDSQGQVNSYEQYF. This sequence joins TRBV24-1 and TRBJ2-7; 7 nucleotides align to TRBD1. V lost 2 bases and J lost 4; bases outside the gene matches: 13. Germline V gene sequence: CDR1 KGHDR, CDR2 SFDVKD. The CDR3 covers 17 residues.

The chain employs TRBV2 and TRBJ2-5; 10 positions match TRBD1. V was clipped by 4 bases and J by 4 bases; unmatched bases: 6. The germline V gene has CDR1 SNHLY and CDR2 FYNNEI. The CDR3 totals 15 residues. The DNA of the CDR3 is TGTGCCAGCAGTGGACAGGGGGCTAGGGGAGAGACCCAGTACTTC. Encoded protein: CASSGQGARGETQYF.

V gene TRBV5-1 combines with J gene TRBJ1-2; 8 bases align to TRBD1. V lost 5 bases to trimming and J lost 4 bases; unmatched junction nucleotides: 7. Germline assignment: CDR1 SGHRS and CDR2 YFSETQ. This CDR3 is 14 amino acids long. The CDR3 protein is CASSNDRGLYGYTF. In DNA form, the CDR3 reads TGCGCCAGCAGTAATGACAGGGGCCTCTATGGCTACACCTTC.

A few counts support this clone. The chain is built from TRBV3-1 (or the pseudogene TRBV3-2) and TRBJ2-3; D is perhaps TRBD2 (6 bases). CDR3 length equals 14 residues. V was pared by 4 bases and J by 3 bases, with 11 bases between. The V gene's germline CDR1 is LGHDT and CDR2 YNNKEL (reference sequence). In DNA, the CDR3 is TGTGCCAGCAGCCGCCAGACTAGTACAGATACGCAGTATTTT. It is translated as CASSRQTSTDTQYF.

The chain combines TRBV5-1 with TRBJ2-7; a weak D match, TRBD1 (6 bases). The V end was cut by 0 bases, the J end by 3 bases, with 10 bases between. The CDR3 spans 14 residues. CDR1 SGHRS and CDR2 YFSETQ come from the germline V gene. The DNA of the CDR3 is TGCGCCAGCAGCTTGGGGGACACCCACTACGAGCAGTACTTC. As protein: CASSLGDTHYEQYF.

The chain carries TRBV27 and TRBJ2-3; 9 positions agree with TRBD2. V gave up 11 bases and J gave up 6 bases; unmatched junction bases: 12. CDR1 MNHEY and CDR2 SMNVEV come from the germline V gene (reference sequence). This CDR3 contains 14 residues. In nucleotides, the CDR3 is TGTGCCTCTACGCGGCTAGCGGGGTCGGATACGCAGTATTTT. Amino acids: CASTRLAGSDTQYF.

The rearrangement uses TRBV27 and TRBJ1-6, with D hard to call. This CDR3 comprises 15 residues. Trimming stripped 5 bases from V and 0 bases from J, with 8 bases between. Germline V lookup: CDR1 MNHEY, CDR2 SMNVEV (reference sequence). This chain's CDR3 is CASSPRSSYNSPLHF. CDR3 DNA sequence: TGTGCCAGCAGTCCTAGGAGCTCCTATAATTCACCCCTCCACTTT.

The chain joins TRBV28 to TRBJ2-7; 9 bases align to TRBD1. Germline V gene sequence: CDR1 MDHEN, CDR2 SYDVKM. J gave up 4 bases and V 6 bases, and 10 bases lay outside the gene matches. The CDR3 sequence is 15 residues long. CDR3 DNA: TGTGCCAGCAGGAGACGGGACAGGGTTTTATACGAGCAGTACTTC. Amino acids: CASRRRDRVLYEQYF.

The V and J genes are TRBV27 and TRBJ1-2, with a possible D match to TRBD1 (6 bases). Germline V gives CDR1 MNHEY, CDR2 SMNVEV (reference sequence). V was cut by 4 bases and J by 5 bases, with 8 bases left in between. The CDR3 sequence is 12 residues long. The CDR3 DNA reads as TGTGCCAGCAGTTCACAGGGTTATGGCTACACCTTC. Translated: CASSSQGYGYTF.

This clone was counted at least ten times. The V gene is TRBV5-1, the J gene TRBJ1-1; D is unclear. The CDR3 sequence is 15 residues long. Deletions cut 1 base from V and 1 base from J, with 11 bases between. Germline CDR1 is SGHRS and CDR2 is YFSETQ. CDR3 residues: CASSLLTPSNTEAFF. The CDR3 region has the DNA TGCGCCAGCAGCTTGCTGACACCTTCGAACACTGAAGCTTTCTTT.

The chain's CDR3 is CASSPKGHEQYF. The CDR3 region has the DNA TGTGCCAGCTCACCCAAGGGGCACGAGCAGTACTTC. The chain joins TRBV18 to TRBJ2-7; TRBD1 is a possible D gene (5 bases). CDR3 length: 12 residues. Trimming left V 3 bases short and J 5 bases short, with 8 bases between. The germline V gene encodes CDR1 KGHSH and CDR2 LQKENI. Variable domain in full (rest from reference TRBV18 and TRBJ2-7): NAGVMQNPRHLVRRRGQEARLRCSPMKGHSHVYWYRQLPEEGLKFMVYLQKENIIDESGMPKERFSAEFPKEGPSILRIQQVVRGDSAAYFCASSPKGHEQYFGPGTRLTVT.

The V gene is TRBV6-1, the J gene TRBJ2-1; possible D gene TRBD2, 6 bases. Trimming cost V 4 bases and J 4 bases, with 17 bases left between them. Germline V gene sequence: CDR1 MNHNS, CDR2 SASEGT. This CDR3 is built from 16 residues. The DNA for the CDR3 is TGTGCCAGCAGTGCCCCCGCCGGACGGGGGTACAATGAGCAGTTCTTC. This gives the protein CASSAPAGRGYNEQFF.

The chain joins TRBV2 to TRBJ2-7; 7 bases are shared with TRBD1. V dropped 6 bases and J dropped 3; count of bases not matched to a gene: 5. The CDR3 covers 13 residues. Germline CDR1 and CDR2: SNHLY and FYNNEI. The chain's CDR3 is CASRRDSYYEQYF. CDR3 DNA: TGTGCCAGCAGACGGGACAGTTACTACGAGCAGTACTTC.

The chain joins TRBV25-1 to TRBJ2-5; 10 bases agree with TRBD2. This CDR3 is built from 17 residues. Germline trimming cut 2 bases from V and 5 bases from J; bases unmatched to any gene: 11. In germline, CDR1 is MGHDK, CDR2 SYGVNS. The DNA of the CDR3 is TGTGCCAGCAGTGAAATCTTCGGAGTAGCGGGAGGCGAGACCCAGTACTTC. It codes for CASSEIFGVAGGETQYF.

This clone appeared a single time. The V gene is TRBV6-1, the J gene TRBJ1-4, with a possible D match to TRBD1 (5 bases). The V and J ends lost 2 bases and 3 bases respectively, with 13 bases between them. The CDR3 spans 16 residues. Germline loops: CDR1 MNHNS, CDR2 SASEGT. Written as DNA, the CDR3 is TGTGCCAGCAGTGAAAACCGACAGAGCTCTAATGAAAAACTGTTTTTT. Its translation is CASSENRQSSNEKLFF.

The chain joins TRBV5-1 to TRBJ1-5, with D uncertain. V was pared by 0 bases and J by 3 bases, with 7 bases between. The germline V gene has CDR1 SGHRS and CDR2 YFSETQ. The CDR3 extends over 14 amino acids. The CDR3 is CASSLDSPNQPQHF. The CDR3 DNA reads as TGCGCCAGCAGCTTGGACAGCCCCAATCAGCCCCAGCATTTT.

This clone was recorded only once. The chain carries TRBV9 and TRBJ2-5, with 8 nucleotides matching TRBD2. Per germline, CDR1 SGDLS and CDR2 YYNGEE. This CDR3 spans 14 amino acids. V was clipped by 4 bases and J by 3 bases; unmatched bases: 5. This CDR3 is CASSMGLGEETQYF. The CDR3 DNA reads as TGTGCCAGCAGCATGGGACTAGGCGAAGAGACCCAGTACTTC.

This clone was picked up many times. This chain uses TRBV30 with TRBJ1-1; D call uncertain. Per germline, CDR1 GTSNPN and CDR2 SVGIG (reference sequence). The CDR3 is 13 amino acids. Trimming took off 1 base at V and 2 bases at J, with 8 bases between the two ends. CDR3 sequence reads: CAWSADTNTEAFF. The DNA for the CDR3 is TGTGCCTGGAGTGCCGACACTAACACTGAAGCTTTCTTT.

The gene calls are TRBV25-1 and TRBJ1-2; D is ambiguous. From germline, CDR1 is MGHDK and CDR2 SYGVNS. The CDR3 length is 13 residues. Trimming cost V 1 base and J 4 bases, with 7 bases left between them. CDR3 in DNA: TGTGCCAGCAGTGAATTGAACGGCTATGGCTACACCTTC. Encoded protein: CASSELNGYGYTF.

The chain uses TRBV5-6 and TRBJ1-5; 8 bases line up with TRBD1. This CDR3 is 16 amino acids long. Germline V gene sequence: CDR1 SGHDT, CDR2 YYEEEE. CDR3 sequence: CQEAGTGLFGNQPQHF. CDR3 nucleotides: TGTCAAGAAGCCGGGACAGGTCTATTTGGCAATCAGCCCCAGCATTTT. Variable domain in full (rest from reference TRBV5-6 and TRBJ1-5): DAGVTQSPTHLIKTRGQQVTLRCSPKSGHDTVSWYQQALGQGPQFIFQYYEEEERQRGNFPDRFSGHQFPNYSSELNVNALLLGDSALYLCQEAGTGLFGNQPQHFGDGTRLSIL.

V is TRBV6-1 and J is TRBJ1-2; 9 bases fit TRBD1. V lost 10 bases, J lost 1 base, and 4 bases stayed unmatched. The V gene's germline CDR1 is MNHNS and CDR2 SASEGT. This CDR3 spans 13 amino acids. CDR3 loop: CATRDRVNYGYTF. The CDR3 region has the DNA TGTGCCACCCGGGACAGGGTTAACTATGGCTACACCTTC.

This clone was seen a few times. The chain is built from TRBV27 and TRBJ1-1, with 9 bases that match TRBD1. This CDR3 is built from 17 residues. CDR1 is MNHEY and CDR2 is SMNVEV in the germline V gene (reference sequence). V was pared by 3 bases and J by 2 bases, with 10 bases of the junction left unmatched. CDR3 in amino acids: CASSFIDRGGPNTEAFF. In DNA, the CDR3 is TGTGCCAGCAGTTTCATCGACAGGGGGGGTCCTAACACTGAAGCTTTCTTT.

This rearrangement joins TRBV6-6 to TRBJ1-4; D perhaps matches TRBD1 (6 bases). From germline, CDR1 is MNHNY and CDR2 SVGAGI (reference sequence). Trimming cost V 5 bases and J 0 bases, with 19 bases left between them. This CDR3 contains 18 residues. The CDR3 reads CASSPRGRGRATNEKLFF. CDR3 bases: TGTGCCAGCAGTCCCCGGGGCAGGGGAAGGGCAACTAATGAAAAACTGTTTTTT.

The gene calls are TRBV3-1 (or the pseudogene TRBV3-2) and TRBJ2-7; 12 nucleotides agree with TRBD2. CDR3 length: 16 residues. CDR1 and CDR2 from the germline V gene are LGHDT and YNNKEL (reference sequence). Trimming at V came to 5 bases and at J to 6 bases, leaving 11 bases not matched to a gene. CDR3 sequence reads: CASSTQTSGRSREQYF. The CDR3 DNA is TGTGCCAGCAGCACTCAGACTAGCGGGAGAAGTCGCGAGCAGTACTTC.